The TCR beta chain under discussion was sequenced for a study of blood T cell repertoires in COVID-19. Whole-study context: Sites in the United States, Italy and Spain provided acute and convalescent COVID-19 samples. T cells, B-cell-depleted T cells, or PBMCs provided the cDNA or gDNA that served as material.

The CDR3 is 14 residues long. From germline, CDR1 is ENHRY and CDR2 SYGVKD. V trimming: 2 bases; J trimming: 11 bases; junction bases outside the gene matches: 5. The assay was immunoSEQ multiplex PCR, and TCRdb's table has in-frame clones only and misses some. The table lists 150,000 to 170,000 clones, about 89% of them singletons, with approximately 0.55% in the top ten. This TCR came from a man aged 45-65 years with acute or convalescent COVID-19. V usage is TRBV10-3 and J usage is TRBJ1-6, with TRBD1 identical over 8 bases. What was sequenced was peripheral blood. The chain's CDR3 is CAISEVGQGAPLHF. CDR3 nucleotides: TGTGCCATCAGTGAGGTAGGACAGGGAGCACCCCTCCACTTT.